This T cell receptor beta chain was found in a study of T cell responses to AZD1222 COVID-19 vaccine. CDR3 length: 15 amino acids. From germline, CDR1 is SGHRS and CDR2 YFSETQ. V was pared by 2 bases and J by 0 bases, with 9 bases between. Some clones are missing from TCRdb's copy, which holds only in-frame ones; the method was immunoSEQ multiplex PCR. The repertoire holds around 150,000 clones, with around 94% as singletons. The chain carries TRBV5-1 and TRBJ2-1; D is possibly TRBD1 or TRBD2 (5 bases each). The sequences come from peripheral blood, collected 28 days after the second AZD1222 dose. The receptor comes from an adult who received the AZD1222 COVID-19 vaccine. CDR3 amino acids: CASSFRDVSYNEQFF. The CDR3 DNA sequence: TGCGCCAGCAGCTTCCGGGACGTCTCCTACAATGAGCAGTTCTTC.